These 5 T cell receptor beta chains originate from one sample sequenced in a study of blood T cell repertoires in COVID-19. This table comes from immunoSEQ multiplex PCR, and its TCRdb copy is limited to in-frame clones, with some not included. Of 450,000 to 600,000 clones listed, about 90% are singletons. The sample was PBMCs or T cells enriched from blood (not recorded which). The receptors come from a woman between 18 and 29 years old who had recovered from COVID-19.

The chain employs TRBV3-1 (or the pseudogene TRBV3-2) and TRBJ2-7; TRBD1 aligns across 11 bases. The CDR3 runs 16 residues. Germline CDR1 LGHDT, CDR2 YNNKEL (reference sequence). V was pared by 0 bases and J by 5 bases, with 6 bases of the junction left unmatched. CDR3 in amino acids: CASSQDPRTGGDEQYF. In nucleotides, the CDR3 is TGTGCCAGCAGCCAAGATCCGAGGACAGGGGGCGACGAGCAGTACTTC.

The chain joins TRBV6-6 to TRBJ1-6; 8 bases match TRBD1. Unmatched junction bases numbered 1, after V lost 4 bases and J lost 8 bases. The CDR3 runs 13 residues. The V gene's germline CDR1 is MNHNY and CDR2 SVGAGI (reference sequence). The CDR3 sequence is CASSLQGDSPLHF. The CDR3 DNA reads as TGTGCCAGCAGTTTACAGGGGGATTCACCCCTCCACTTT.

The rearrangement links TRBV6-1 to TRBJ1-2; 8 positions agree with TRBD1. Germline CDR1 MNHNS, CDR2 SASEGT. This CDR3 region has 16 residues. V dropped 2 bases and J dropped 5; count of bases not matched to a gene: 10. The CDR3 loop is CASSETPPTGGYGYTF. The CDR3 DNA sequence: TGTGCCAGCAGTGAAACACCTCCTACAGGGGGGTATGGCTACACCTTC.

The chain employs TRBV14 and TRBJ1-1, with 8 bases matching TRBD1. The CDR3 is 14 residues long. Germline V gene lookup returns CDR1 SGHDN and CDR2 FVKESK. Trimming at V came to 4 bases and at J to 2 bases, leaving 3 bases not matched to a gene. The CDR3 reads CASSLDRENTEAFF. The CDR3 nucleotides read TGTGCCAGCAGCCTGGACAGGGAAAACACTGAAGCTTTCTTT.

The genes are TRBV6-5 and TRBJ2-7; D call uncertain. The V gene lost 6 bases and the J gene lost 2 bases, with 11 bases spanning the gap. The V gene's germline CDR1 is MNHEY and CDR2 SVGAGI. The CDR3 contains 13 residues. This CDR3 is CASRGTATYEQYF. CDR3 in DNA: TGTGCCAGCAGGGGTACAGCTACCTACGAGCAGTACTTC.